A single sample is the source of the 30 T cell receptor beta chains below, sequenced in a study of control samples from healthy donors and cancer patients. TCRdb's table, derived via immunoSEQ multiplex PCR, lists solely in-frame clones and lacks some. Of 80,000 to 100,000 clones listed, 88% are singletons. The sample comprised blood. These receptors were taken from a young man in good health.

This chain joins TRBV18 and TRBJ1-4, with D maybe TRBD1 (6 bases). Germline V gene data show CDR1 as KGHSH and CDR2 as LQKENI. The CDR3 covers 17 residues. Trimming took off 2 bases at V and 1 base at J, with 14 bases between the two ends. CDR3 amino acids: CASSPGQGRGTNEKLFF. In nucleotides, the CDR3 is TGTGCCAGCTCACCAGGTCAAGGCAGGGGAACTAATGAAAAACTGTTTTTT.

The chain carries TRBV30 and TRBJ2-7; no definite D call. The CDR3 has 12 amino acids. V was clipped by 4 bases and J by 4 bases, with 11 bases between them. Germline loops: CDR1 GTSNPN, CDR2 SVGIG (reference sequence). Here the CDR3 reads CAWTGSQYEQYF. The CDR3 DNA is TGTGCCTGGACCGGTAGCCAATACGAGCAGTACTTC.

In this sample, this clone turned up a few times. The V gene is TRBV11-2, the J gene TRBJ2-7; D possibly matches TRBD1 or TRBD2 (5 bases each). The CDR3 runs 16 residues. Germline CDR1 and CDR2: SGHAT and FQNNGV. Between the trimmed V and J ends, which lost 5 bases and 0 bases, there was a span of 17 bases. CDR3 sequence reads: CASSSRDVGSSYEQYF. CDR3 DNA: TGTGCCAGCAGCAGCCGGGACGTCGGAAGCTCCTACGAGCAGTACTTC.

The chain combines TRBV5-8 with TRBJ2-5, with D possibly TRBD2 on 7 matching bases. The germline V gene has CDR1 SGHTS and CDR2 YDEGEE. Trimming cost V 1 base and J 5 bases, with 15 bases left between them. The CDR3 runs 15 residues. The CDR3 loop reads CASSLFRGASETQYF. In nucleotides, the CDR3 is TGTGCCAGCAGCTTGTTCCGGGGGGCCTCCGAGACCCAGTACTTC.

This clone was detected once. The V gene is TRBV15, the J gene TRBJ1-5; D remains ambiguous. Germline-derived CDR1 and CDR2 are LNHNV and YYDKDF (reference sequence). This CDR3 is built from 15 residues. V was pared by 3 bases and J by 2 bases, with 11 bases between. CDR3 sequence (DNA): TGTGCCACCAGCAGCGTAGGGATGGGCAATCAGCCCCAGCATTTT. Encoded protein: CATSSVGMGNQPQHF.

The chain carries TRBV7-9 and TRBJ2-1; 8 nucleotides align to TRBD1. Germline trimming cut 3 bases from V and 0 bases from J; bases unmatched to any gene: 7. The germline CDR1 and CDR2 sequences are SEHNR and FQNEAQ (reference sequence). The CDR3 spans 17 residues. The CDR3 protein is CASSFPDRESSYNEQFF. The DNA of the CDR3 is TGTGCCAGCAGCTTTCCGGACAGGGAGAGCTCCTACAATGAGCAGTTCTTC.

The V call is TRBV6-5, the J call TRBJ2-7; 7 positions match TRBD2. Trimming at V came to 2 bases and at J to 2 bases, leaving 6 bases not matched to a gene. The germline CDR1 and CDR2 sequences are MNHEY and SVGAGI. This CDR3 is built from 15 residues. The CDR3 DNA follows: TGTGCCAGCAGTTACCAAGCGGGGATCGCCTACGAGCAGTACTTC. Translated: CASSYQAGIAYEQYF.

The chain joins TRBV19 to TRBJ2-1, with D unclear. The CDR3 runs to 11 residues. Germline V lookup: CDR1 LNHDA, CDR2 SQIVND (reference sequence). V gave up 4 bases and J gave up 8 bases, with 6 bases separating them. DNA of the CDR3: TGTGCCAGTAGTAAGGGCTATGAGCAGTTCTTC. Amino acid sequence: CASSKGYEQFF.

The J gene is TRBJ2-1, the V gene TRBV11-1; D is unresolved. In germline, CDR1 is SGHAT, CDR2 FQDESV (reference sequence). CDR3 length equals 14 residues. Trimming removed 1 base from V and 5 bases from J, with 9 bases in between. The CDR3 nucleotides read TGTGCCAGCAGCTTAGGGCGGCAGAACAATGAGCAGTTCTTC. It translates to CASSLGRQNNEQFF.

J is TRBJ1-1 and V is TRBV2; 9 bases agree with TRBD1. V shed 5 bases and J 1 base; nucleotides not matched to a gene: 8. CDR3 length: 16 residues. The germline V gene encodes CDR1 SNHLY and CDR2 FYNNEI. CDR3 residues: CASSSPPGQGNTEAFF. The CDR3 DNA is TGTGCCAGCAGTAGTCCTCCGGGACAGGGGAACACTGAAGCTTTCTTT. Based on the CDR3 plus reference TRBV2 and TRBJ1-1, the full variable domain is EPEVTQTPSHQVTQMGQEVILRCVPISNHLYFYWYRQILGQKVEFLVSFYNNEISEKSEIFDDQFSVERPDGSNFTLKIRSTKLEDSAMYFCASSSPPGQGNTEAFFGQGTRLTVV.

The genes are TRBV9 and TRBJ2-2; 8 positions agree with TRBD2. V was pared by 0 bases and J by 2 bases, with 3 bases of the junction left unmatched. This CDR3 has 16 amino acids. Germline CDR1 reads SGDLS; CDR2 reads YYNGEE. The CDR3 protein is CASSVDSGVNTGELFF. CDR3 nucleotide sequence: TGTGCCAGCAGCGTAGATAGCGGGGTTAACACCGGGGAGCTGTTTTTT.

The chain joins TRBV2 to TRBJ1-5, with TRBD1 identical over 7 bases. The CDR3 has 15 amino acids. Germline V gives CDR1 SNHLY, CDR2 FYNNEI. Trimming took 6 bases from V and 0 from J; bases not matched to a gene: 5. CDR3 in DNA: TGTGCCAGCAGCAGGGGACAGAATAGCAATCAGCCCCAGCATTTT. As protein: CASSRGQNSNQPQHF.

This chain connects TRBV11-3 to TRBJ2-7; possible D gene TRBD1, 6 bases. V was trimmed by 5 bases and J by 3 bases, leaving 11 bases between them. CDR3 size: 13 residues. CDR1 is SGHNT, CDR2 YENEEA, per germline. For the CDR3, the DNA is TGTGCCAGCAGCGCAGGGGAGAACTACGAGCAGTACTTC. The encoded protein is CASSAGENYEQYF.

The CDR3: CATSESGTGWEKLFF. Here the CDR3 DNA reads TGTGCCACCAGTGAATCCGGGACAGGGTGGGAAAAACTGTTTTTT. V gene TRBV24-1 combines with J gene TRBJ1-4; 9 nucleotides line up with TRBD1. The germline CDR1 and CDR2 sequences are KGHDR and SFDVKD. The V and J ends lost 4 bases and 8 bases, in that order; junction bases with no gene match: 7. The CDR3 spans 15 residues.

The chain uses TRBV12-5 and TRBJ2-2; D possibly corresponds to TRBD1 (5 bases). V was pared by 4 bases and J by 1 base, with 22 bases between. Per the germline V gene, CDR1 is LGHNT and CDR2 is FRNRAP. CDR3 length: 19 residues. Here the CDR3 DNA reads TGTGCTAGTGGTTCTAAACTGCAGGGAATTAATAGGAACACCGGGGAGCTGTTTTTT. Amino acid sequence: CASGSKLQGINRNTGELFF.

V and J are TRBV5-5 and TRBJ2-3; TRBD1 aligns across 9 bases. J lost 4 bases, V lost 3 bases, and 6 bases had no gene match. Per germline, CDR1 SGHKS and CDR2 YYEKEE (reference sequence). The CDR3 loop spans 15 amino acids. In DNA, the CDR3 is TGTGCCAGCAGCTCCATCGGACAGGGGTCAGATACGCAGTATTTT. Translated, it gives CASSSIGQGSDTQYF.

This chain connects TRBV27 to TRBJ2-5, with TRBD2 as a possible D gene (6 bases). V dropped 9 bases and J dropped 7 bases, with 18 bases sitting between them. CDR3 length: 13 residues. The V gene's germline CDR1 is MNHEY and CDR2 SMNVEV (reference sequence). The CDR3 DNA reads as TGTGCCAGAGGGACTGGGGCCAATGTGACCCAGTACTTC. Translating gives CARGTGANVTQYF.

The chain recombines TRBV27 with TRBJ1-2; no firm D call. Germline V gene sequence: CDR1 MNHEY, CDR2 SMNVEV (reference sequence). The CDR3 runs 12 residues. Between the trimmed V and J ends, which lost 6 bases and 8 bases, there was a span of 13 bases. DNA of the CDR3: TGTGCCAGCAGCTCACTATCGGGGGGCTACACCTTC. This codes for CASSSLSGGYTF.

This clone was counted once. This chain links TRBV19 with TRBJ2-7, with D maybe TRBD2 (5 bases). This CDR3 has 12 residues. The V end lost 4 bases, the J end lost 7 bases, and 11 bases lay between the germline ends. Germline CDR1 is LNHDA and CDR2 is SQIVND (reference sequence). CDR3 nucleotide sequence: TGTGCCAGTAGTAACCCACCGGGGGAGCAGTACTTC. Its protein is CASSNPPGEQYF. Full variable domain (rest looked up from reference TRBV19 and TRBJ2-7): DGGITQSPKYLFRKEGQNVTLSCEQNLNHDAMYWYRQDPGQGLRLIYYSQIVNDFQKGDIAEGYSVSREKKESFPLTVTSAQKNPTAFYLCASSNPPGEQYFGPGTRLTVT.

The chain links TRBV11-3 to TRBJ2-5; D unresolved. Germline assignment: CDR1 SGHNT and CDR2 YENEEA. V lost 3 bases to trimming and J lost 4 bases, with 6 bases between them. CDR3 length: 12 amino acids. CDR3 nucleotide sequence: TGTGCCAGCAGCTTTAGTATAGAGACCCAGTACTTC. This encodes CASSFSIETQYF.

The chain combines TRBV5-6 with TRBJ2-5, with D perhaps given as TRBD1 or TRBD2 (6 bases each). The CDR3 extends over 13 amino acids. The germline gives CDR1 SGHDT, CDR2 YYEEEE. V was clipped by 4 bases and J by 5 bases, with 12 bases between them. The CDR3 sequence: CASSARGDETQYF. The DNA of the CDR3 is TGTGCCAGCAGCGCGAGGGGGGACGAGACCCAGTACTTC.

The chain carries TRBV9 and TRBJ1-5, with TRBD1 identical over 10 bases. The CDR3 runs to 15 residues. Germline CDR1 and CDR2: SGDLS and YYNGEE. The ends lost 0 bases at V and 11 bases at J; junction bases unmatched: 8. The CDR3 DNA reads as TGTGCCAGCAGCGTAGAGGGCGGACAGGGGGAAACCCAGCATTTT. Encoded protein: CASSVEGGQGETQHF. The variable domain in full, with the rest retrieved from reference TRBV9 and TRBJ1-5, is DSGVTQTPKHLITATGQRVTLRCSPRSGDLSVYWYQQSLDQGLQFLIQYYNGEERAKGNILERFSAQQFPDLHSELNLSSLELGDSALYFCASSVEGGQGETQHFGDGTRLSIL.

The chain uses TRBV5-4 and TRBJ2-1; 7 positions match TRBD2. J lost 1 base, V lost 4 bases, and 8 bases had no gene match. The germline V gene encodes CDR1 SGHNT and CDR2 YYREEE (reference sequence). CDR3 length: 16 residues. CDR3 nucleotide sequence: TGTGCCAGCAGCCCGAGACTAGCAGGGTCCTACAATGAGCAGTTCTTC. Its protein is CASSPRLAGSYNEQFF.

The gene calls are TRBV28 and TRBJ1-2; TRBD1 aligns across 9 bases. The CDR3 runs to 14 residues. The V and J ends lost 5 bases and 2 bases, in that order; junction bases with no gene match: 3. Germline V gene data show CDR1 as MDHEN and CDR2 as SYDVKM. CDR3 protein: CASSAGTGNYGYTF. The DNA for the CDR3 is TGTGCCAGCAGTGCCGGGACAGGGAACTATGGCTACACCTTC.

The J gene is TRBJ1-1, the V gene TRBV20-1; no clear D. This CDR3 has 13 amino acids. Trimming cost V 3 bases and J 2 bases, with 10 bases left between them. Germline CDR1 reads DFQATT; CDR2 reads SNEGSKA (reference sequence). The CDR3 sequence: CSASESGNTEAFF. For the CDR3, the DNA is TGCAGTGCTAGTGAGTCGGGTAACACTGAAGCTTTCTTT.

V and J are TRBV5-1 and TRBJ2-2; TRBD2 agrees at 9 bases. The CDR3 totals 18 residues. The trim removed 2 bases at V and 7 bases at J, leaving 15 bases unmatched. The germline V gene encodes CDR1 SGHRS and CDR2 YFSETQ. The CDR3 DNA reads TGCGCCAGCAGCTTAAGCGGCTATGCGGGAGGGCCTGGCGGGGAGCTGTTTTTT. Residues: CASSLSGYAGGPGGELFF.

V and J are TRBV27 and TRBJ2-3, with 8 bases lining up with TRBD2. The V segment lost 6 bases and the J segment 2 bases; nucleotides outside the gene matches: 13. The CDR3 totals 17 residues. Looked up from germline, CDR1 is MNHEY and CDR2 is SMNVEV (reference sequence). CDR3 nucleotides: TGTGCCAGCAGCCCGTTTTATCAGCGGGGGAACACAGATACGCAGTATTTT. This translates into CASSPFYQRGNTDTQYF.

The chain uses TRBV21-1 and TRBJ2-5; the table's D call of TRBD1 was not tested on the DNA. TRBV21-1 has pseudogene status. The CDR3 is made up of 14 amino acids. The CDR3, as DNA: TGTGCCAGCAGCAGCACAGGGGAACAAGAGACCCAGTACTTC. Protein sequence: CASSSTGEQETQYF.

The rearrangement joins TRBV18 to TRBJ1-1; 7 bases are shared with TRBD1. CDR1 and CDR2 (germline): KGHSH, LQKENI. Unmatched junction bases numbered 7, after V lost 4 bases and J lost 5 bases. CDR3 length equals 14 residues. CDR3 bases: TGTGCCAGCTCACTCGACAGGGAGTCGACTGAAGCTTTCTTT. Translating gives CASSLDRESTEAFF.

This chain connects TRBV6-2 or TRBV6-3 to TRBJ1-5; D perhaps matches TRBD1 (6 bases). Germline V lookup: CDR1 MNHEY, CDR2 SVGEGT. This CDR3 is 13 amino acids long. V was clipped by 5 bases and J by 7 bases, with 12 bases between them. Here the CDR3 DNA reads TGTGCCAGCAGTCGGGACATACCCCAGCCCCAGCATTTT. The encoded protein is CASSRDIPQPQHF.